One sample yielded the 8 T cell receptor beta chains listed below, sequenced in a study of T cell repertoires in cytomegalovirus infection. TCRdb analysed the reads with MiXCR anew, one entry per CDR3 protein. This table holds 750,000 to 900,000 distinct CDR3 sequences, roughly 29% found once. These receptors have no known antigen. The material was cultured CD8+ T cells from PBMCs, obtained from culture after CMV antigen stimulation. All receptors come from a human donor in good health (CMV status not recorded). Some clones in this sample may be carry-over from other donors' samples.

This clonotype was observed many times. The rearrangement uses TRBV6-1 and TRBJ2-4, with TRBD1 as a possible D gene (6 bases). The CDR3 is 18 amino acids. Germline CDR1 is MNHNS and CDR2 is SASEGT. V shed 0 bases and J shed 4 bases, with 19 bases lying between them. This CDR3 reads CASSEAPNTGSVKNIQYF. DNA of the CDR3: TGTGCCAGCAGTGAAGCCCCTAACACAGGGTCAGTTAAAAACATTCAGTACTTC.

At least ten counts were recorded for this clonotype. V is TRBV7-8 and J is TRBJ2-1; 7 bases are a match to TRBD1. The J segment lost 5 bases and the V segment lost 1 base, leaving 11 bases of the junction unmatched. The CDR3 is 17 residues long. Germline-derived CDR1 and CDR2 are SGHVS and FQNEAQ. CDR3 DNA: TGTGCCAGCAGCTTAGGACAGGGTCCAGGGGGAAACAATGAGCAGTTCTTC. Its translation is CASSLGQGPGGNNEQFF. The full variable domain, its missing parts supplied by reference TRBV7-8 and TRBJ2-1, is GAGVSQSPRYKVAKRGQDVALRCDPISGHVSLFWYQQALGQGPEFLTYFQNEAQLDKSGLPSDRFFAERPEGSVSTLKIQRTQQEDSAVYLCASSLGQGPGGNNEQFFGPGTRLTVL.

The chain couples TRBV6-2 or TRBV6-3 to TRBJ1-1; TRBD1 matches 11 bases. Trimming took 1 base from V and 5 from J; bases not matched to a gene: 9. The CDR3 extends over 17 amino acids. CDR1 and CDR2 from the germline V gene are MNHEY and SVGEGT. As DNA, the CDR3 is TGTGCCAGCAGTTACTATCGAGGACAGGGGGCCTTTACTGAAGCTTTCTTT. This translates into CASSYYRGQGAFTEAFF.

This clonotype was picked up a small number of times. The J gene is TRBJ2-7, the V gene TRBV7-9, with a tentative D call TRBD1 (6 bases). There are 12 residues in the CDR3. V dropped 2 bases and J dropped 6 bases, with 8 bases sitting between them. The germline gives CDR1 SEHNR, CDR2 FQNEAQ (reference sequence). DNA for the CDR3: TGTGCCAGCAGCTTAAGGACAGCCGAGCAGTACTTC. It codes for CASSLRTAEQYF.

This clonotype was seen a handful of times. J is TRBJ1-1 and V is TRBV12-3 or TRBV12-4; D unresolved. This CDR3 is built from 13 residues. Between the trimmed V and J ends, which lost 6 bases and 0 bases, there was a span of 8 bases. The CDR3 nucleotides read TGTGCCAGCAGGAGGGCCTTGAACACTGAAGCTTTCTTT. It yields the protein CASRRALNTEAFF.

The rearrangement joins TRBV12-3 or TRBV12-4 to TRBJ2-5; D is unresolved. V lost 4 bases and J lost 3, with 15 bases in between. This CDR3 has 15 amino acids. CDR3 amino acids: CASSSPRVDEETQYF. The CDR3 DNA reads as TGTGCCAGCAGTTCCCCCCGGGTAGACGAAGAGACCCAGTACTTC.

A few counts support this clonotype. J is TRBJ1-1 and V is TRBV7-9; TRBD1 is a possible D gene (5 bases). From germline, CDR1 is SEHNR and CDR2 FQNEAQ (reference sequence). The V end was cut by 4 bases, the J end by 3 bases, with 12 bases between. This CDR3 has 14 residues. The chain's CDR3 is CASSSWGIDTEAFF. As DNA, the CDR3 is TGTGCCAGCAGCTCGTGGGGGATCGACACTGAAGCTTTCTTT.

This clonotype was seen repeatedly, ten times or more. The chain is built from TRBV4-1 and TRBJ1-1; D may be TRBD1 (6 bases). V was shortened by 1 base and J by 1 base, with 10 bases between the two germline ends. CDR3 length: 15 residues. The germline gives CDR1 MGHRA, CDR2 YSYEKL. This CDR3 reads CASSQGRQANTEAFF. The DNA of the CDR3 is TGCGCCAGCAGCCAAGGGCGACAGGCGAACACTGAAGCTTTCTTT.